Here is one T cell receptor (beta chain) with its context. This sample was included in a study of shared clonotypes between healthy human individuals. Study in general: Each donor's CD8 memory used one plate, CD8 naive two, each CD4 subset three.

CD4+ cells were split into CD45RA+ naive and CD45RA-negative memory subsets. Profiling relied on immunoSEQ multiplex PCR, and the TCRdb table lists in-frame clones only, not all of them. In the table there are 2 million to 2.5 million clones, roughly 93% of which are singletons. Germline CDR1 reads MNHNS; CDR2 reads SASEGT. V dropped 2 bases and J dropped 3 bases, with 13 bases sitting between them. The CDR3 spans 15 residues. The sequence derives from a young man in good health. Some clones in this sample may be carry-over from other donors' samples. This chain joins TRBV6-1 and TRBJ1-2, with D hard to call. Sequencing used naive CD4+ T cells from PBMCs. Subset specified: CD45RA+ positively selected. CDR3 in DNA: TGTGCCAGCAGTGAATACCTCGGGGTTGACTATGGCTACACCTTC. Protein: CASSEYLGVDYGYTF.